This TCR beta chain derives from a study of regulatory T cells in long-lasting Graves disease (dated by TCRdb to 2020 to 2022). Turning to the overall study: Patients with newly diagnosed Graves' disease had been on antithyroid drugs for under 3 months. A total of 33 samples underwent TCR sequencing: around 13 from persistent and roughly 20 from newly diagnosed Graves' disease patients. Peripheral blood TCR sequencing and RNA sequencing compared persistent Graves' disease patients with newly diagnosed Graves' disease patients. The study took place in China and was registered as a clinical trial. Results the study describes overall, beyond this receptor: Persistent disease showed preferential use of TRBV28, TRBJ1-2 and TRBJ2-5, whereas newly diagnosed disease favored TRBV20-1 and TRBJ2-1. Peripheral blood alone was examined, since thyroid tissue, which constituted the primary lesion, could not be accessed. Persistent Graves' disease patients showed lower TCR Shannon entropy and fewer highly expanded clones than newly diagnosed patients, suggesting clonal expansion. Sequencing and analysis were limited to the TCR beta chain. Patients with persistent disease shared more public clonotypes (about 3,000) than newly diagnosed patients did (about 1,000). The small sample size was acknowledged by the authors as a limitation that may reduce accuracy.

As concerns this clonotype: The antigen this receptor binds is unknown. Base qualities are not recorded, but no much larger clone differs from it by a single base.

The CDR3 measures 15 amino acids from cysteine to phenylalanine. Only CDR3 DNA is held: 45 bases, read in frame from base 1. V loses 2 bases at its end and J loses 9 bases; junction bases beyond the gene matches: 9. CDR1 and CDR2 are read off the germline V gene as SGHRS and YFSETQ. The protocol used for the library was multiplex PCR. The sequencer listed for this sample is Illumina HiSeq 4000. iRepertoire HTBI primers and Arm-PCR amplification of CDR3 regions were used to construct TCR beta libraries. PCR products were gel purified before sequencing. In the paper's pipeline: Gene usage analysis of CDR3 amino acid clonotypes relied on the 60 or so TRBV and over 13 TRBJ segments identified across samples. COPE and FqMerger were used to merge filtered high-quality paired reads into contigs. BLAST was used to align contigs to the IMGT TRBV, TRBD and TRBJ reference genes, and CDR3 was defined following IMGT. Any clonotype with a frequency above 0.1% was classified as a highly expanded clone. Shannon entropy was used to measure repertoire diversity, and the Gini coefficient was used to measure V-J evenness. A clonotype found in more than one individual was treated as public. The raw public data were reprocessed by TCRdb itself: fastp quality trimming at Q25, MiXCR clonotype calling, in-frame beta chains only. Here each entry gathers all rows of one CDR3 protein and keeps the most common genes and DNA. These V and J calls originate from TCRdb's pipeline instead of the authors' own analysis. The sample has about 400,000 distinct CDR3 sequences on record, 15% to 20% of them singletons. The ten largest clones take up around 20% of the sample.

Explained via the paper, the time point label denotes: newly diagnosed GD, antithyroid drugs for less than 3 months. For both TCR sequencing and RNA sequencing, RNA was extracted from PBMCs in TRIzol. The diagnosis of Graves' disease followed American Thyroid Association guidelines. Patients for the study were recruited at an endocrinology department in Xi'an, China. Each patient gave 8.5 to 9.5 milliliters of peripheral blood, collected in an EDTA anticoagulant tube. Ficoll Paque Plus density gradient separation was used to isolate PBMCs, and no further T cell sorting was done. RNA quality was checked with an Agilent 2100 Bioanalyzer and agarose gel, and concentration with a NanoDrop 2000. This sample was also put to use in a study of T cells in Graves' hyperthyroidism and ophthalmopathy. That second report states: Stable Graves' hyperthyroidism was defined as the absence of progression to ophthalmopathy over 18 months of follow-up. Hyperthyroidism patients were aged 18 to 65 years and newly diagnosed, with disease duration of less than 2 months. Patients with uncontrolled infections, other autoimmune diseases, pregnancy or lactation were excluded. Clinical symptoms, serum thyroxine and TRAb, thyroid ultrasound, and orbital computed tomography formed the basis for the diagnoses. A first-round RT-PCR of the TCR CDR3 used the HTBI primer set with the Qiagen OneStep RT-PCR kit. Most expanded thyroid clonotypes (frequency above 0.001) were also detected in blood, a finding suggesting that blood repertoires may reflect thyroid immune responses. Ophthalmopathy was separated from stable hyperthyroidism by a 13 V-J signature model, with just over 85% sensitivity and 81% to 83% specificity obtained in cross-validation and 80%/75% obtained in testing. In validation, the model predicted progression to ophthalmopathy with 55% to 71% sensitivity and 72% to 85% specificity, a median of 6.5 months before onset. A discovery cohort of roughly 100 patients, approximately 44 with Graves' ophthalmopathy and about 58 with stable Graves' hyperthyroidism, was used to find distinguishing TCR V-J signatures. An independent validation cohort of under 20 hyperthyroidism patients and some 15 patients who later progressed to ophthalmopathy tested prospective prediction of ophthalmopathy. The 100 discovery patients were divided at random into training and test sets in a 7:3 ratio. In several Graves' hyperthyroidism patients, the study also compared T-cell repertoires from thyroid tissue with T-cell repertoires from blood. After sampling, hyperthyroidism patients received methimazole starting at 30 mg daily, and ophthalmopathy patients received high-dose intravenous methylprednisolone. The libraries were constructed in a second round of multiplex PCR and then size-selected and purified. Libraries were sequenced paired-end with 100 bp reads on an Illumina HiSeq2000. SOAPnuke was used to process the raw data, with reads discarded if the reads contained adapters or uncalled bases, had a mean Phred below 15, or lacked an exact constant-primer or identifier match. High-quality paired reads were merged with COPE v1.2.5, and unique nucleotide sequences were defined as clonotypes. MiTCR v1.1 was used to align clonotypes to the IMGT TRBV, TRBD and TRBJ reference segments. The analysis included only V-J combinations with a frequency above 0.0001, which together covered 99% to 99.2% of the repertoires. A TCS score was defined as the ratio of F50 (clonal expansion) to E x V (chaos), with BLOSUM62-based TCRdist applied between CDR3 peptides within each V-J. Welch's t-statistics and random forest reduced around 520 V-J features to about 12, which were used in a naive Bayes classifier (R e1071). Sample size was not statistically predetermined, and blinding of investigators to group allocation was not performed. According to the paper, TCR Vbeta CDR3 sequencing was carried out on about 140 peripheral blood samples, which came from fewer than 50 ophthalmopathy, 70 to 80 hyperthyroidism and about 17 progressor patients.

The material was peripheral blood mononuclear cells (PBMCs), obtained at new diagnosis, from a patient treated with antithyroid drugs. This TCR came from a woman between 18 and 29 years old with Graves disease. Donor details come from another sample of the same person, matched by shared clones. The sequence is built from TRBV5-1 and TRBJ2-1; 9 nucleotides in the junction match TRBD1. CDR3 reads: CASSFKQGARPEQFF. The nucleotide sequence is TGCGCCAGCAGCTTTAAACAGGGGGCGCGTCCTGAGCAGTTCTTC. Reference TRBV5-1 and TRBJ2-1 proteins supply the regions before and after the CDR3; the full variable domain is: KAGVTQTPRYLIKTRGQQVTLSCSPISGHRSVSWYQQTPGQGLQFLFEYFSETQRNKGNFPGRFSGRQFSNSRSEMNVSTLELGDSALYLCASSFKQGARPEQFFGPGTRLTVL.